This entry describes one TCR beta chain. Its cognate antigen is unknown. This sample was taken from a study of shared clonotypes between healthy human individuals. Measured with immunoSEQ multiplex PCR; TCRdb has only the in-frame clones, and not every one. The data hold approximately 1.5 million clones, with approximately 98.5% observed a single time. Notes on the study in general: Naive CD4 clonotype sharing across several donors was about 5%.

CDR3 size: 14 residues. Trimming pared 1 base from V and 5 bases from J, leaving 12 bases between. CDR1 is MGHRA and CDR2 is YSYEKL in the germline V gene. The sequence was obtained from a man aged 25-40 years in good health. The sequenced sample consisted of naive CD4+ T cells sorted from blood. The subset here: CD45RA+ positively selected. The V call is TRBV4-1, the J call TRBJ2-7; D remains unclear. As DNA, the CDR3 is TGCGCCAGCAGCCAAGCCGGGTCTCATAACGAGCAGTACTTC. Its translation: CASSQAGSHNEQYF.